One and the same sample provided the 19 T cell receptor beta chains below, sequenced in a study of long-term antiretroviral therapy in people with HIV. The authors ran the immunoSEQ assay, v3.0, at survey level. The repertoire was sequenced with immunoSEQ multiplex PCR; TCRdb's copy has only in-frame clones and lacks some. The profile shows about 25,000 clones, roughly nine tenths of them singletons. Sequenced material: unsorted PBMCs, taken 1.9 years after starting antiretroviral therapy. The source of these receptors is a woman aged 25 to 39 with HIV.

The chain is built from TRBV5-1 and TRBJ1-3; TRBD1 might be the D (5 bases). Germline assignment: CDR1 SGHRS and CDR2 YFSETQ. There are 17 residues in the CDR3. Deletions cut 4 bases from V and 3 bases from J, with 20 bases between. CDR3 DNA sequence: TGCGCCAGCAGCCTTCACTTCTCAGGGTCTGATGGAAACACCATATATTTT. Its protein product is CASSLHFSGSDGNTIYF.

The chain links TRBV6-6 to TRBJ1-4; D is perhaps TRBD1 (5 bases). Trimming left V 7 bases short and J 5 bases short, with 14 bases between. The CDR3 is 14 amino acids. The germline gives CDR1 MNHNY, CDR2 SVGAGI (reference sequence). Written as DNA, the CDR3 is TGTGCCAGCACCAAAGAAAGGGACAATGAAAAACTGTTTTTT. Translation: CASTKERDNEKLFF.

The CDR3, as DNA: TGTGCCAGCAGTCGCGGCGCAGGGGTCGGTTCACCCCTCCACTTT. Protein: CASSRGAGVGSPLHF. The chain is built from TRBV7-9 and TRBJ1-6; D is perhaps TRBD1 (6 bases). The CDR3 is made up of 15 amino acids. Looked up from germline, CDR1 is SEHNR and CDR2 is FQNEAQ (reference sequence). The V and J ends lost 6 bases and 9 bases respectively, with 18 bases between them.

V usage is TRBV7-3 and J usage is TRBJ2-1; 9 nucleotides agree with TRBD2. The CDR3 covers 16 residues. Germline V gene data show CDR1 as SGHTA and CDR2 as FQGTGA. J gave up 4 bases and V 1 base, and 5 bases lay outside the gene matches. CDR3 region: CASSLIAGGLYNEQFF. Written as DNA, the CDR3 is TGTGCCAGCAGCTTAATCGCGGGGGGGCTTTACAATGAGCAGTTCTTC.

The chain employs TRBV6-1 and TRBJ2-3; D could derive from TRBD1 or TRBD2 (5 bases each). Germline V gives CDR1 MNHNS, CDR2 SASEGT. Trimming stripped 6 bases from V and 2 bases from J, with 9 bases between. The CDR3 loop spans 13 amino acids. CDR3 DNA: TGTGCCAGCAGCGGGACGTTCACAGATACGCAGTATTTT. This sequence encodes CASSGTFTDTQYF.

This chain links TRBV6-1 with TRBJ2-7; D uncertain. The CDR3 totals 16 residues. Germline CDR1 MNHNS, CDR2 SASEGT. Trimming left V 3 bases short and J 3 bases short, with 18 bases between. DNA of the CDR3: TGTGCCAGCAGTGATATTCGGGCACATCCCGACTACGAGCAGTACGTC. It translates to CASSDIRAHPDYEQYV.

The chain carries TRBV2 and TRBJ2-7; TRBD1 matches at 9 bases. The V gene end was trimmed by 7 bases and the J gene end by 6 bases; junction bases not matched to a gene: 4. CDR1 and CDR2 (germline): SNHLY, FYNNEI. The CDR3 consists of 12 residues. The CDR3 DNA reads TGTGCCAGCACGGGACAGGGCCCCGAGCAGTACGTC. Translated: CASTGQGPEQYV.

The rearrangement links TRBV5-4 to TRBJ2-3, with a weak D call TRBD2 (5 bases). Germline V gene lookup returns CDR1 SGHNT and CDR2 YYREEE (reference sequence). The CDR3 is 14 residues long. V was cut by 0 bases and J by 2 bases, with 7 bases left in between. CDR3: CASSLAGNTDTQYF. The DNA of the CDR3 is TGTGCCAGCAGCTTGGCGGGGAACACAGATACGCAGTATTTT.

This clone was observed a few times. This chain connects TRBV5-1 to TRBJ2-3; 8 bases align to TRBD2. Trimming removed 5 bases from V and 1 base from J; junction bases left unmatched: 6. CDR1 and CDR2 (germline): SGHRS, YFSETQ. The CDR3 totals 15 residues. CDR3 amino acids: CASRATSGRTDTQYF. The CDR3, as DNA: TGCGCCAGCAGGGCCACTAGCGGCCGCACAGATACGCAGTATTTT.

The chain is built from TRBV10-3 and TRBJ1-2, with D maybe TRBD1 (6 bases). The germline V gene has CDR1 ENHRY and CDR2 SYGVKD. V gave up 3 bases and J gave up 2 bases, with 10 bases separating them. The CDR3 length is 14 residues. CDR3 region: CAISDTTGNYGYTF. The CDR3 coding sequence is TGTGCCATCAGTGACACAACAGGGAACTATGGCTACACCTTC.

The genes are TRBV5-1 and TRBJ2-2; no definite D call. Germline V gene data show CDR1 as SGHRS and CDR2 as YFSETQ. V was trimmed by 0 bases and J by 0 bases, leaving 3 bases between them. CDR3 length: 14 residues. CDR3 in amino acids: CASSLGPNTGELFF. DNA for the CDR3: TGCGCCAGCAGCTTGGGTCCGAACACCGGGGAGCTGTTTTTT.

In nucleotides, the CDR3 is TGTGCCAGCAGTTTAGTTCGCGTCTCTGGGGCCAACGTCCTGACTTTC. This codes for CASSLVRVSGANVLTF. The rearrangement uses TRBV27 and TRBJ2-6, with D unclear. CDR1 and CDR2 (germline): MNHEY, SMNVEV (reference sequence). Trimming pared 2 bases from V and 0 bases from J, leaving 8 bases between. The CDR3 sequence is 16 residues long.

The chain combines TRBV7-2 with TRBJ2-1; D not resolved. Trimming took 3 bases from V and 7 from J, leaving 7 bases between them. From germline, CDR1 is SGHTA and CDR2 FQGNSA. The CDR3 totals 12 residues. In nucleotides, the CDR3 is TGTGCCAGCAGCTTTAGGGTAAATGAGCAGTTCTTC. Amino acids: CASSFRVNEQFF.

The CDR3 spells CASSSPGGRETQYF. The CDR3 DNA sequence: TGTGCCAGCAGCTCTCCAGGGGGCAGGGAGACCCAGTACTTC. The chain combines TRBV11-2 with TRBJ2-5, with TRBD1 matching 8 bases. Looked up from germline, CDR1 is SGHAT and CDR2 is FQNNGV. V shed 4 bases, J shed 5 bases, and the junction held 6 bases outside the gene matches. The CDR3 totals 14 residues.

The chain uses TRBV5-1 and TRBJ2-1; D gene unclear. Germline CDR1 SGHRS, CDR2 YFSETQ. V shed 2 bases and J shed 0 bases, with 9 bases lying between them. This CDR3 contains 15 residues. For the CDR3, the DNA is TGCGCCAGCAGCTTCTCTACCATCTCCTACAATGAGCAGTTCTTC. Translation gives CASSFSTISYNEQFF.

The chain carries TRBV2 and TRBJ2-7, with 8 nucleotides matching TRBD1. The CDR3 loop spans 12 amino acids. V gave up 8 bases and J gave up 3 bases; unmatched junction bases: 3. The germline V gene has CDR1 SNHLY and CDR2 FYNNEI. CDR3 DNA sequence: TGTGCCAGCCGGGACAGGAACTACGAGCAGTACGTC. Amino acids: CASRDRNYEQYV.

This clone has a handful of counts. The chain has TRBV2 and TRBJ1-2, with 12 positions matching TRBD1. Trimming took 11 bases from V and 10 from J; bases not matched to a gene: 8. Germline values: CDR1 SNHLY, CDR2 FYNNEI. The CDR3 totals 12 residues. The CDR3 region is CAWKGQGAPYTF. Written as DNA, the CDR3 is TGTGCCTGGAAGGGACAGGGGGCTCCCTACACCTTC.

This clone appeared a single time. The chain recombines TRBV6-5 with TRBJ2-1; D unresolved. V lost 7 bases and J 7 bases, leaving 8 bases between the germline ends. This CDR3 is 11 amino acids long. The germline gives CDR1 MNHEY, CDR2 SVGAGI. The CDR3 here is CASKQGNEQFF. CDR3 sequence (DNA): TGTGCCAGCAAGCAAGGGAATGAGCAGTTCTTC.

V gene TRBV18 combines with J gene TRBJ2-7, with 11 bases lining up with TRBD1. The CDR3 covers 15 residues. CDR1 is KGHSH and CDR2 is LQKENI in the germline V gene. V lost 3 bases, J lost 4 bases, and 5 bases stayed unmatched. CDR3 sequence: CASSPGTGGTYEQYV. The CDR3, as DNA: TGTGCCAGCTCACCGGGGACAGGGGGGACATACGAGCAGTACGTC.